The 25 T cell receptor beta chains reported below all come from one sample, sequenced in a study of blood T cell repertoires in COVID-19. TCRdb keeps only in-frame clones here, not all; method: immunoSEQ multiplex PCR. Among about 270,000 clones listed, around 86% were seen once. The sample taken for sequencing was PBMCs or T cells enriched from blood (not recorded which). Every receptor here comes from a woman aged 18-29 years who had recovered from COVID-19.

With regard to this clone: This sample also contains other DNA sequences that code for the same CDR3. This chain uses TRBV7-2 with TRBJ1-1; D possibly corresponds to TRBD1 (5 bases). V lost 1 base, J lost 0 bases, and 9 bases lay in between. Germline V gene lookup returns CDR1 SGHTA and CDR2 FQGNSA. The CDR3 loop spans 15 amino acids. Here the CDR3 reads CASSLGTGVNTEAFF. CDR3 sequence (DNA): TGTGCCAGCAGCTTAGGTACGGGGGTGAACACTGAAGCTTTCTTT.

The V gene is TRBV18, the J gene TRBJ2-1, with D perhaps matching TRBD2 (7 bases). Germline V gene sequence: CDR1 KGHSH, CDR2 LQKENI. Trimming took 1 base from V and 7 from J, leaving 17 bases between them. The CDR3 spans 16 residues. The CDR3, as DNA: TGTGCCAGCTCACCACGGCCTAGCGGAGGGGGTAATGAGCAGTTCTTC. It specifies CASSPRPSGGGNEQFF. Full variable domain (remainder filled in from reference TRBV18 and TRBJ2-1): NAGVMQNPRHLVRRRGQEARLRCSPMKGHSHVYWYRQLPEEGLKFMVYLQKENIIDESGMPKERFSAEFPKEGPSILRIQQVVRGDSAAYFCASSPRPSGGGNEQFFGPGTRLTVL.

This clone appeared a single time. The chain has TRBV19 and TRBJ2-7; tentatively, D is TRBD2 (5 bases). Germline CDR1 and CDR2: LNHDA and SQIVND (reference sequence). V was trimmed by 3 bases and J by 6 bases, leaving 15 bases between them. This CDR3 region has 14 residues. CDR3 in amino acids: CASSIGTGSPEQYF. CDR3 DNA sequence: TGTGCCAGTAGTATTGGTACGGGGTCCCCCGAGCAGTACTTC.

The rearrangement joins TRBV7-2 to TRBJ2-7; 7 positions agree with TRBD1. Trimming removed 5 bases from V and 4 bases from J; junction bases left unmatched: 17. The CDR3 has 17 amino acids. Germline loops: CDR1 SGHTA, CDR2 FQGNSA. CDR3 residues: CASSANRGAFGQYEQYF. For the CDR3, the DNA is TGTGCCAGCAGCGCGAACAGGGGCGCGTTCGGGCAATACGAGCAGTACTTC.

The rearrangement uses TRBV4-2 and TRBJ2-3; D not resolved. The CDR3 covers 14 residues. Trimming removed 0 bases at V and 6 bases at J, with 10 bases between. Germline V CDR1 and CDR2: LGHNA, YNFKEQ. The CDR3 loop is CASSQEVERDTQYF. The CDR3 DNA sequence: TGTGCCAGCAGCCAAGAGGTTGAACGGGATACGCAGTATTTT.

The J gene is TRBJ2-3, the V gene TRBV19; TRBD2 is a possible D gene (7 bases). Germline lookup yields CDR1 LNHDA and CDR2 SQIVND (reference sequence). V gave up 0 bases and J gave up 4 bases, with 14 bases separating them. This CDR3 comprises 16 residues. In nucleotides, the CDR3 is TGTGCCAGTAGTATAGAGGCGGGAGAGGGGGCAGATACGCAGTATTTT. The encoded protein is CASSIEAGEGADTQYF.

V usage is TRBV2 and J usage is TRBJ2-1; D may be TRBD2 (6 bases). The CDR3 is 16 residues long. V was clipped by 6 bases and J by 0 bases, with 15 bases between them. Per germline, CDR1 SNHLY and CDR2 FYNNEI. CDR3: CASRPWDGSSYNEQFF. The DNA for the CDR3 is TGTGCCAGCAGGCCCTGGGACGGGAGCTCCTACAATGAGCAGTTCTTC.

The chain joins TRBV15 to TRBJ2-1; TRBD2 matches 10 bases. Germline V gives CDR1 LNHNV, CDR2 YYDKDF (reference sequence). Unmatched junction bases numbered 9, after V lost 1 base and J lost 9 bases. The CDR3 totals 16 residues. The CDR3 DNA sequence: TGTGCCACCAGCAGAGGGCTAGCGGGAGCTATCCCTGAGCAGTTCTTC. Translation gives CATSRGLAGAIPEQFF.

The chain has TRBV9 and TRBJ2-1, with 7 bases that match TRBD2. With 0 bases clipped from V and 12 bases from J, the junction kept 6 bases outside the gene matches. Germline CDR1 reads SGDLS; CDR2 reads YYNGEE. The CDR3 covers 13 residues. CDR3 region: CASSVDTGRGQFF. CDR3 in DNA: TGTGCCAGCAGCGTAGACACGGGGAGGGGGCAGTTCTTC.

This chain links TRBV19 with TRBJ2-2, with D possibly TRBD2 on 6 matching bases. CDR3 length equals 18 residues. V was shortened by 9 bases and J by 0 bases, with 23 bases between the two germline ends. The V gene's germline CDR1 is LNHDA and CDR2 SQIVND (reference sequence). The CDR3 spells CASRNRDWIKANTGELFF. The CDR3 nucleotides are TGTGCCAGCCGAAACCGGGACTGGATTAAGGCGAACACCGGGGAGCTGTTTTTT.

This chain uses TRBV6-6 with TRBJ2-2, with D unclear. V was trimmed by 5 bases and J by 2 bases, leaving 3 bases between them. CDR1 is MNHNY, CDR2 SVGAGI, per germline (reference sequence). The CDR3 consists of 12 residues. The CDR3 here is CASSTNTGELFF. CDR3 sequence (DNA): TGTGCCAGCAGTACAAACACCGGGGAGCTGTTTTTT.

This clone was recorded only once. As DNA, the CDR3 is TGCGCCAGCAGCCGGGCAGTGTACCAAGAGACCCAGTACTTC. Encoded protein: CASSRAVYQETQYF. The V gene is TRBV4-1, the J gene TRBJ2-5; no clear D gene. There are 14 residues in the CDR3. Germline CDR1 is MGHRA and CDR2 is YSYEKL. Trimming left V 4 bases short and J 0 bases short, with 9 bases between.

The genes are TRBV1 and TRBJ2-7; TRBD1, as called in the table, went unchecked against the DNA. TRBV1 is described as a pseudogene. The CDR3 length is 13 residues. The DNA for the CDR3 is TGCACCAGCAGCCTGAACAGGGGCGGCGAGCAGTACTTC. Its protein is CTSSLNRGGEQYF.

This clone was recorded only once. V is TRBV2 and J is TRBJ2-3; TRBD1 matches 11 bases. CDR1 and CDR2 from the germline V gene are SNHLY and FYNNEI. The CDR3 spans 15 residues. The V gene end was trimmed by 7 bases and the J gene end by 6 bases; junction bases not matched to a gene: 9. The CDR3 DNA is TGTGCCAGCAACCCGGACAGGGGGCCTGTGGATACGCAGTATTTT. Amino acids: CASNPDRGPVDTQYF.

The V gene is TRBV3-1 (or the pseudogene TRBV3-2), the J gene TRBJ2-7; the match to TRBD2 covers 12 bases. Germline CDR1 is LGHDT and CDR2 is YNNKEL (reference sequence). The ends lost 1 base at V and 2 bases at J; junction bases unmatched: 0. This CDR3 has 15 amino acids. Written as DNA, the CDR3 is TGTGCCAGCAGCCAAGGGACTAGCGGGGCCTACGAGCAGTACTTC. This sequence encodes CASSQGTSGAYEQYF.

V usage is TRBV7-3 and J usage is TRBJ2-3; 9 bases agree with TRBD1. The V and J ends lost 6 bases and 4 bases, in that order; junction bases with no gene match: 5. The CDR3 length is 14 residues. CDR1 SGHTA and CDR2 FQGTGA come from the germline V gene. The CDR3 sequence is CASSFRTGADTQYF. The CDR3 DNA is TGTGCCAGCAGTTTTCGGACAGGGGCAGATACGCAGTATTTT.

In its sample, this clone was seen once. The V gene is TRBV5-4, the J gene TRBJ2-1; D perhaps matches TRBD2 (5 bases). Trimming shortened V by 4 bases and J by 8 bases, and 25 bases separated the two germline ends. The CDR3 loop spans 17 amino acids. The germline CDR1 and CDR2 sequences are SGHNT and YYREEE (reference sequence). This chain's CDR3 is CASSPQPDYEVPYEQFF. The CDR3, as DNA: TGTGCCAGCAGCCCCCAACCCGACTACGAGGTCCCCTATGAGCAGTTCTTC. The full variable domain, its missing parts supplied by reference TRBV5-4 and TRBJ2-1, is ETGVTQSPTHLIKTRGQQVTLRCSSQSGHNTVSWYQQALGQGPQFIFQYYREEENGRGNFPPRFSGLQFPNYSSELNVNALELDDSALYLCASSPQPDYEVPYEQFFGPGTRLTVL.

The chain couples TRBV30 to TRBJ2-5; 8 nucleotides align to TRBD2. The germline V gene encodes CDR1 GTSNPN and CDR2 SVGIG (reference sequence). V dropped 5 bases and J dropped 2; count of bases not matched to a gene: 4. The CDR3 loop spans 13 amino acids. This CDR3 reads CAWGSGAQETQYF. The CDR3, as DNA: TGTGCCTGGGGTAGCGGGGCACAAGAGACCCAGTACTTC.

This clone was found many times. V usage is TRBV15 and J usage is TRBJ1-6; D ambiguous. The CDR3 loop spans 19 amino acids. The germline V and J ends were trimmed by 0 bases and 10 bases, with 25 bases remaining between them. Germline lookup yields CDR1 LNHNV and CDR2 YYDKDF (reference sequence). In DNA, the CDR3 is TGTGCCACCAGCAGAGACGAGGGTCTCTTGGGGATGGGTAACTCACCCCTCCACTTT. Translated, it gives CATSRDEGLLGMGNSPLHF.

The chain uses TRBV30 and TRBJ1-3; 7 nucleotides match TRBD1. Germline assignment: CDR1 GTSNPN and CDR2 SVGIG (reference sequence). There are 15 residues in the CDR3. J lost 5 bases, V lost 4 bases, and 11 bases had no gene match. CDR3: CAWMGKGQSRNTIYF. The CDR3, as DNA: TGTGCCTGGATGGGTAAGGGACAGTCCAGAAACACCATATATTTT.

This sequence joins TRBV5-1 and TRBJ2-7, with D unclear. CDR3 length: 14 residues. CDR1 and CDR2 (germline): SGHRS, YFSETQ. V was shortened by 0 bases and J by 0 bases, with 7 bases between the two germline ends. The CDR3 here is CASSLGLFSYEQYF. CDR3 in DNA: TGCGCCAGCAGCTTGGGTCTATTCTCCTACGAGCAGTACTTC.

The rearrangement links TRBV5-6 to TRBJ2-5; possible D gene TRBD1, 6 bases. Trimming cost V 4 bases and J 4 bases, with 11 bases left between them. CDR1 is SGHDT, CDR2 YYEEEE, per germline. The CDR3 is made up of 13 amino acids. CDR3 DNA sequence: TGTGCCAGCAGCCCTACAGGGTTAGAGACCCAGTACTTC. As protein: CASSPTGLETQYF.

V and J are TRBV28 and TRBJ2-1; 12 bases fit TRBD2. The V and J ends lost 5 bases and 1 base, in that order; junction bases with no gene match: 6. The CDR3 sequence is 17 residues long. Germline values: CDR1 MDHEN, CDR2 SYDVKM. The CDR3 DNA reads as TGTGCCAGCAGTCGTGGACTAGCGGGACCTTCCTACAATGAGCAGTTCTTC. Its translation is CASSRGLAGPSYNEQFF.

This chain uses TRBV24-1 with TRBJ1-1, with 12 nucleotides matching TRBD1. Germline V gives CDR1 KGHDR, CDR2 SFDVKD. The CDR3 sequence is 17 residues long. With 4 bases clipped from V and 2 bases from J, the junction kept 7 bases outside the gene matches. The CDR3 bases are TGTGCCACCAGTGACCGGGACAGGGGGCGCGGAAACACTGAAGCTTTCTTT. Its translation is CATSDRDRGRGNTEAFF.

The gene calls are TRBV13 and TRBJ1-1; D might be TRBD1 (6 bases). CDR1 and CDR2 from the germline V gene are PRHDT and FYEKMQ (reference sequence). The CDR3 runs 13 residues. V was clipped by 0 bases and J by 11 bases, with 13 bases between them. CDR3 in amino acids: CASSLGTPGEAFF. The CDR3 bases are TGTGCCAGCAGCTTAGGCACTCCAGGGGAGGCTTTCTTT.